The source of this T cell receptor beta chain is a study of tumor-infiltrating lymphocytes in localized non-small cell lung cancer. Measured with immunoSEQ multiplex PCR; TCRdb has only the in-frame clones, and not every one. The sample consists of 8,000 to 9,500 clones, around 77% of them appearing once. Study-wide points: Technical variation could not be separated from intratumor heterogeneity here. No T-cell fraction difference was seen between IM1 and IM2 tumors.

Germline CDR1 reads SEHNR; CDR2 reads FQNEAQ (reference sequence). The V gene lost 5 bases and the J gene lost 3 bases, with 10 bases spanning the gap. The CDR3 runs to 13 residues. As to this clone: Its matching antigen is unknown.

The chain joins TRBV7-9 to TRBJ1-1; D is undetermined. Sequencing used lung tumor tissue. This sequence was found in a human donor with non-small cell lung cancer. Written as DNA, the CDR3 is TGTGCCAGCAGCCGCGGGATCGACACTGAAGCTTTCTTT. Amino acids: CASSRGIDTEAFF.